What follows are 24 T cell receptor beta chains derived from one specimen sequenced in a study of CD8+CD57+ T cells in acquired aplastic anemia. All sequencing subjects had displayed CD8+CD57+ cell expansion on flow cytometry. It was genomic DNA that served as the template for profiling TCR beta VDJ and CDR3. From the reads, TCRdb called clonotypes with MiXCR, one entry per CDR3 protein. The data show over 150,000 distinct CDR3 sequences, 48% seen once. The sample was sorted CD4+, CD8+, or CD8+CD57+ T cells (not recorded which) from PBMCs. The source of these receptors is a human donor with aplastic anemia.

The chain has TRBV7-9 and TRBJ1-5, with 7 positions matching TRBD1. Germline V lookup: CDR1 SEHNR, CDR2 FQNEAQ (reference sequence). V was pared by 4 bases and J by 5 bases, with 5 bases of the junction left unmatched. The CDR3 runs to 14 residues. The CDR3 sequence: CASSSPDRDQPQHF. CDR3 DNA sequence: TGTGCCAGCAGCTCTCCAGACAGGGATCAGCCCCAGCATTTT.

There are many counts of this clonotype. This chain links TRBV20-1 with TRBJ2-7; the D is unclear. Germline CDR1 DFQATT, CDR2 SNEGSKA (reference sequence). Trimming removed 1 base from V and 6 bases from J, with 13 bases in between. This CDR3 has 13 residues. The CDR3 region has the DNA TGCAGTGCTAGAGGGCCTTGGGGTGCCGAGCAGTACTTC. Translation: CSARGPWGAEQYF.

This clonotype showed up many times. CDR3 DNA sequence: TGTGCCAGCATAATACAGGGGGCAAGCGAGCAGTACTTC. It codes for CASIIQGASEQYF. The genes are TRBV5-6 and TRBJ2-7, with TRBD1 matching 9 bases. From germline, CDR1 is SGHDT and CDR2 YYEEEE. Losses at the gene ends were 6 bases for V and 6 bases for J; bases not matched to a gene: 7. The CDR3 sequence is 13 residues long.

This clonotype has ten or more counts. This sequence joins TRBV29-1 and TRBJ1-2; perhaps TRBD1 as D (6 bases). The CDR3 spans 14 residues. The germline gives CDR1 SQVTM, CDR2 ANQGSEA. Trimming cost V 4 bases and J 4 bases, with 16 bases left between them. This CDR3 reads CSVGGQGSGYGYTF. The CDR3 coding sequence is TGCAGCGTTGGAGGGCAGGGGAGCGGCTATGGCTACACCTTC.

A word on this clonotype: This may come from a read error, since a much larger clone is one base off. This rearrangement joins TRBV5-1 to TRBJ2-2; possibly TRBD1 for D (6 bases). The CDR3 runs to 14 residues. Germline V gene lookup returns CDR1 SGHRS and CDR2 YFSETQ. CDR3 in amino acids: CATAQGVQTGELVF. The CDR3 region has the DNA TGCGCCACCGCACAGGGAGTACAAACCGGGGAGCTGGTTTTT. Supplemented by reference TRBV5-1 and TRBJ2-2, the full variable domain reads KAGVTQTPRYLIKTRGQQVTLSCSPISGHRSVSWYQQTPGQGLQFLFEYFSETQRNKGNFPGRFSGRQFSNSRSEMNVSTLELGDSALYLCATAQGVQTGELVFGEGSRLTVL.

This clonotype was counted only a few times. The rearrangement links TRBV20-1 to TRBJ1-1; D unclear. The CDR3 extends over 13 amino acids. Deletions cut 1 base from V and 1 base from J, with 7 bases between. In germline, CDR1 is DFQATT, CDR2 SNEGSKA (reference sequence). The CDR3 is CSARADTNTEAFF. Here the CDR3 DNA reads TGCAGTGCTAGAGCCGATACGAACACTGAAGCTTTCTTT.

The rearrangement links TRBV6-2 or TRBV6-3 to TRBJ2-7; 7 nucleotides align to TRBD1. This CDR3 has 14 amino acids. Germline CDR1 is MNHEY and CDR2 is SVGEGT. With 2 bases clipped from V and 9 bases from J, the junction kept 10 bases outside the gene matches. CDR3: CASSYAGTVNGQYF. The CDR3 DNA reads TGTGCCAGCAGTTACGCCGGGACAGTCAACGGGCAGTACTTC.

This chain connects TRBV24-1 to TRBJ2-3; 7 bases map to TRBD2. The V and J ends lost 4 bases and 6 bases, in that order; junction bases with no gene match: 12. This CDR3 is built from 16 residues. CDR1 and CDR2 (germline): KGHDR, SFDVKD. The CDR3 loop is CATSDATSYRADTQYF. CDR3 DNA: TGTGCCACCAGTGACGCGACTAGCTATAGAGCGGATACGCAGTATTTT.

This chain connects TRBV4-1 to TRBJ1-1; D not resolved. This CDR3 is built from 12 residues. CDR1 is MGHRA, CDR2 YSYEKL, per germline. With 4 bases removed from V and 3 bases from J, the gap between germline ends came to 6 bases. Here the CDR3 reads CASSRGYTEAFF. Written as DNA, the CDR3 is TGCGCCAGCAGCCGGGGTTACACTGAAGCTTTCTTT.

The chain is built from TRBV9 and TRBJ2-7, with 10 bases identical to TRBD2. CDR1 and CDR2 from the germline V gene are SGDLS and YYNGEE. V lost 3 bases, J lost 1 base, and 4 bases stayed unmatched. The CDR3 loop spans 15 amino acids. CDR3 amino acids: CASSATAGGSYEQYF. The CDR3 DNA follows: TGTGCCAGCAGCGCGACAGCGGGAGGGTCCTACGAGCAGTACTTC.

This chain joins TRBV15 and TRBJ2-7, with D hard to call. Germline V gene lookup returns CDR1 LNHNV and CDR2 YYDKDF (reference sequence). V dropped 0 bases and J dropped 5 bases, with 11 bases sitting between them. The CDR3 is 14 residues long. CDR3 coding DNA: TGTGCCACCAGCAGAGATTGGAGCGTCCACGAGCAGTACTTC. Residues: CATSRDWSVHEQYF.

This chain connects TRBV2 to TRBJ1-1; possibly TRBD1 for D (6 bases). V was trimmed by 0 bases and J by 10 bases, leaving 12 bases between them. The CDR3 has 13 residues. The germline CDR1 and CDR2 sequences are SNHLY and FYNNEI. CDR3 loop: CASSEAGRGGAFF. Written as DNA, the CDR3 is TGTGCCAGCAGTGAAGCCGGCAGGGGTGGAGCTTTCTTT. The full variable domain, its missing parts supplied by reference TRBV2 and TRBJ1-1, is EPEVTQTPSHQVTQMGQEVILRCVPISNHLYFYWYRQILGQKVEFLVSFYNNEISEKSEIFDDQFSVERPDGSNFTLKIRSTKLEDSAMYFCASSEAGRGGAFFGQGTRLTVV.

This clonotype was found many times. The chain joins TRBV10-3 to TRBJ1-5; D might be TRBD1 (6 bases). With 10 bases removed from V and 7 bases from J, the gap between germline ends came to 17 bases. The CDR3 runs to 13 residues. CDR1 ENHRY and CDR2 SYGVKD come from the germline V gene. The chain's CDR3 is CATKGGRGQPQHF. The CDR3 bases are TGTGCCACCAAAGGGGGTCGCGGGCAGCCCCAGCATTTT.

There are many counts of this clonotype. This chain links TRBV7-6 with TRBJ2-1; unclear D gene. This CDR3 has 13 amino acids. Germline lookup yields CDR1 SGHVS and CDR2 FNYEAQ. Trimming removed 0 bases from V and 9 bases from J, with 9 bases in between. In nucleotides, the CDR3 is TGTGCCAGCAGCTTAGCGTCCTATAGTGAGCAGTTCTTC. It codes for CASSLASYSEQFF.

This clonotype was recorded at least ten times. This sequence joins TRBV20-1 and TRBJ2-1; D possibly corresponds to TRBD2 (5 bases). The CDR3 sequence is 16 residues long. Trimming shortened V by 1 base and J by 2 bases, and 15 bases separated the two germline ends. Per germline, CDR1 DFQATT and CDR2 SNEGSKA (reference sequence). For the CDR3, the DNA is TGCAGTGCTAGAGGACACCGGGATGGCGCCTACAATGAGCAGTTCTTC. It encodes CSARGHRDGAYNEQFF.

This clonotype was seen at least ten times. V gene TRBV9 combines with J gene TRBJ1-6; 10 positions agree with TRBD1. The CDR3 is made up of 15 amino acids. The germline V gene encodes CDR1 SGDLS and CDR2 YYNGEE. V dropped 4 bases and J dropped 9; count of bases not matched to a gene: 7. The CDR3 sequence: CASSQEDRGSSPLHF. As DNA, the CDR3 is TGTGCCAGCAGCCAAGAGGACAGGGGGTCTTCACCCCTCCACTTT. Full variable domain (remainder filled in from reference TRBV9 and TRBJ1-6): DSGVTQTPKHLITATGQRVTLRCSPRSGDLSVYWYQQSLDQGLQFLIQYYNGEERAKGNILERFSAQQFPDLHSELNLSSLELGDSALYFCASSQEDRGSSPLHFGNGTRLTVT.

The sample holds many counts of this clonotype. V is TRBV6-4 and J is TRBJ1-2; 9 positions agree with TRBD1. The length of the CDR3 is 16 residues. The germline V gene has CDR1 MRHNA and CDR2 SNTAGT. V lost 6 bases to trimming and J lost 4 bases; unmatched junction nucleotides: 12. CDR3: CASSRDREVPTYGYTF. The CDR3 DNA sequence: TGTGCCAGCAGCCGGGACAGGGAAGTGCCCACCTATGGCTACACCTTC.

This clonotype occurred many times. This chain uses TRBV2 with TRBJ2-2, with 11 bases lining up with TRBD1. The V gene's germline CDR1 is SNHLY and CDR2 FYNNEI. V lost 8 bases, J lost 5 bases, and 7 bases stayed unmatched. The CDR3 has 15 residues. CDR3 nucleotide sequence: TGTGCCAGCTGCGGACAGGGGGCGATTACCGGGGAGCTGTTTTTT. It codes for CASCGQGAITGELFF.

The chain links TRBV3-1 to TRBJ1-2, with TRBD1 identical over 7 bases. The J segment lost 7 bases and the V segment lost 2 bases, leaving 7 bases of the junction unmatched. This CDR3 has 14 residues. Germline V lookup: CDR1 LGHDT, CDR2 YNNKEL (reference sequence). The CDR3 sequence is CASSQSETGSGYTF. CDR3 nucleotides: TGTGCCAGCAGCCAATCAGAGACAGGGAGTGGCTACACCTTC.

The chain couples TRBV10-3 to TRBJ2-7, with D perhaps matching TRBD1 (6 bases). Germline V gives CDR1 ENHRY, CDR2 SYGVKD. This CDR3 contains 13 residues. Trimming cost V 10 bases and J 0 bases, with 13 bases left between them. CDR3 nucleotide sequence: TGTGCCACCAAAGACAGGTCCTCCTACGAGCAGTACTTC. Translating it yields CATKDRSSYEQYF.

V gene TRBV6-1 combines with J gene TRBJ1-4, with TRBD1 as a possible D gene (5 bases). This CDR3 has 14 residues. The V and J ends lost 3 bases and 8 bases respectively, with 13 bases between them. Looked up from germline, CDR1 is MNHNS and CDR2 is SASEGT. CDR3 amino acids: CASSDSRDGEKLFF. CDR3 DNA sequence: TGTGCCAGCAGTGATTCCAGGGACGGCGAAAAACTGTTTTTT.

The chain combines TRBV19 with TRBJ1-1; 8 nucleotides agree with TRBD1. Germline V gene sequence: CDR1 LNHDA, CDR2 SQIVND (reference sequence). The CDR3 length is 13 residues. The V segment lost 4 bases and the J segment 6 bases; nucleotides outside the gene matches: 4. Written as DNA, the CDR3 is TGTGCCAGTAGTAACGTCAGGGGGCCTGAAGCTTTCTTT. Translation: CASSNVRGPEAFF. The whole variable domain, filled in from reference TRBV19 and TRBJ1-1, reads DGGITQSPKYLFRKEGQNVTLSCEQNLNHDAMYWYRQDPGQGLRLIYYSQIVNDFQKGDIAEGYSVSREKKESFPLTVTSAQKNPTAFYLCASSNVRGPEAFFGQGTRLTVV.

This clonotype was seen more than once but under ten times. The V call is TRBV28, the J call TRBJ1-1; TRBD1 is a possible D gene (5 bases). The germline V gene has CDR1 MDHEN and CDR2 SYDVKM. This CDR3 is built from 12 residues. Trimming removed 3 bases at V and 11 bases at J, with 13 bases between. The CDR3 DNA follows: TGTGCCAGCAGTTTCCTAGGGTGGGGGGCTTTCTTT. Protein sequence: CASSFLGWGAFF.

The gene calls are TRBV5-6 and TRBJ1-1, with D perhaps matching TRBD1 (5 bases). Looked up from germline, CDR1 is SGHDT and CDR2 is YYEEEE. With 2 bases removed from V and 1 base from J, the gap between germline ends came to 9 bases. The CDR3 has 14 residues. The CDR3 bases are TGTGCCAGCAGCTTAGTTACAGGGAACACTGAAGCTTTCTTT. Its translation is CASSLVTGNTEAFF.